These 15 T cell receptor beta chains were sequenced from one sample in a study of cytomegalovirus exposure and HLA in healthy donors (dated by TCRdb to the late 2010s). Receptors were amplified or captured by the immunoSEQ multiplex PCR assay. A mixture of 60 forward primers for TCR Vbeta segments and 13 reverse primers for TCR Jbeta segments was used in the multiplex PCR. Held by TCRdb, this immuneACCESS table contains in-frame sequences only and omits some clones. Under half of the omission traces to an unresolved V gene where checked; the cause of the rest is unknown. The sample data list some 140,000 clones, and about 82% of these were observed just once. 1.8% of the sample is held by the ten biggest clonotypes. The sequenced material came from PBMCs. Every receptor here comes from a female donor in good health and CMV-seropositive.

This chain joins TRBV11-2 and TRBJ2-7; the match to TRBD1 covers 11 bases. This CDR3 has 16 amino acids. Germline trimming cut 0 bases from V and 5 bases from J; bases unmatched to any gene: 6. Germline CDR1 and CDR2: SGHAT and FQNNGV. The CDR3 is CASSLDSGTGGHEQYF. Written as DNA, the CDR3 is TGTGCCAGCAGCTTAGATAGTGGGACAGGGGGACACGAGCAGTACTTC. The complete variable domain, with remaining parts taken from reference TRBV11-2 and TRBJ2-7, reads EAGVAQSPRYKIIEKRQSVAFWCNPISGHATLYWYQQILGQGPKLLIQFQNNGVVDDSQLPKDRFSAERLKGVDSTLKIQPAKLEDSAVYLCASSLDSGTGGHEQYFGPGTRLTVT.

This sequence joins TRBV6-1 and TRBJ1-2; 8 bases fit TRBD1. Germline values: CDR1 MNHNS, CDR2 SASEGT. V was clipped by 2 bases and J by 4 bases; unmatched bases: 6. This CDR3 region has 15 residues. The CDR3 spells CASSERAGGPYGYTF. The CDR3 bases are TGTGCCAGCAGTGAAAGGGCAGGGGGCCCCTATGGCTACACCTTC.

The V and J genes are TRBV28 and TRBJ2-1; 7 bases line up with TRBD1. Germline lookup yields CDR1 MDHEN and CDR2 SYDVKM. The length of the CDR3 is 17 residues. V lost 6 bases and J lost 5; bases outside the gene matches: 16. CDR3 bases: TGTGCCAGCAGCTTTGGACAGGCCAAAGGGCGAAACAATGAGCAGTTCTTC. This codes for CASSFGQAKGRNNEQFF.

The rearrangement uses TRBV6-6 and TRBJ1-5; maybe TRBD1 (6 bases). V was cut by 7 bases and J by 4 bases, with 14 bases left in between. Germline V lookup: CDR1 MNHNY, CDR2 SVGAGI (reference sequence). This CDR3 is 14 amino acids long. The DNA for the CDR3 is TGTGCCAGCACCCCACGGGACAAAAATCAGCCCCAGCATTTT. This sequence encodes CASTPRDKNQPQHF.

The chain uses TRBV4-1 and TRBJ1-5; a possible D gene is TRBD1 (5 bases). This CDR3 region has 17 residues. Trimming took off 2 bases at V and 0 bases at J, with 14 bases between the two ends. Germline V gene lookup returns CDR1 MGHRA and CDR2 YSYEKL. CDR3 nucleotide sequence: TGCGCCAGCAGCCAACCCACAGGTACTCATAGCAATCAGCCCCAGCATTTT. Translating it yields CASSQPTGTHSNQPQHF.

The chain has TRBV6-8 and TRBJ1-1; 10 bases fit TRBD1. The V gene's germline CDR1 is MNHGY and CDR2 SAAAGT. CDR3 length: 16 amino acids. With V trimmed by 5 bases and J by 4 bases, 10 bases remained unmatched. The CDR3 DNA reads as TGTGCCAGCAGTCTCCCCGGACAGGGGGGAAGCACTGAAGCTTTCTTT. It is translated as CASSLPGQGGSTEAFF.

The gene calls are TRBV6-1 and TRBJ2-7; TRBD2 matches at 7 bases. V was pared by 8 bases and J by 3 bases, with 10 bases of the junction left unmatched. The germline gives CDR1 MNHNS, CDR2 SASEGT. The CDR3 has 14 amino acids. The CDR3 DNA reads TGTGCCAGCCAATTGTCCGGGGGGAACTACGAGCAGTACTTC. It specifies CASQLSGGNYEQYF.

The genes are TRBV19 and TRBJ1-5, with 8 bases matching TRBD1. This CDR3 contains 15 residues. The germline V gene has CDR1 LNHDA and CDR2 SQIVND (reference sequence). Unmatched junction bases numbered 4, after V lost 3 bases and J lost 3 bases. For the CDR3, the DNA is TGTGCCAGTAGTATTGGACAGGGCAACAATCAGCCCCAGCATTTT. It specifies CASSIGQGNNQPQHF.

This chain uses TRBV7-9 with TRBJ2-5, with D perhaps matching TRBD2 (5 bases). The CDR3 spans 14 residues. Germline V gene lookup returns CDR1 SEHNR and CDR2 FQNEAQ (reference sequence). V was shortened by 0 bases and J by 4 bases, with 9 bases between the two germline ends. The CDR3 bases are TGTGCCAGCAGCTTAGCGAGGGCCAGAGAGACCCAGTACTTC. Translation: CASSLARARETQYF.

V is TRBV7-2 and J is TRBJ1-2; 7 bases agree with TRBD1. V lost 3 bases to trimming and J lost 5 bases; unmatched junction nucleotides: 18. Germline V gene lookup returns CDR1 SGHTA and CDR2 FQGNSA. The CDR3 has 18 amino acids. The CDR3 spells CASSFEFRDSRPSYGYTF. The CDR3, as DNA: TGTGCCAGCAGCTTTGAGTTCCGGGACAGCAGGCCCTCTTATGGCTACACCTTC.

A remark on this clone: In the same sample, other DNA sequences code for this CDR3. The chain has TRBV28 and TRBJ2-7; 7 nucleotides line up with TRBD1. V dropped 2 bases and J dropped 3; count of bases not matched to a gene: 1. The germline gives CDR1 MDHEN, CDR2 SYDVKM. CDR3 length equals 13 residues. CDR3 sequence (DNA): TGTGCCAGCAGTTTACCAGGGGGCTACGAGCAGTACTTC. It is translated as CASSLPGGYEQYF.

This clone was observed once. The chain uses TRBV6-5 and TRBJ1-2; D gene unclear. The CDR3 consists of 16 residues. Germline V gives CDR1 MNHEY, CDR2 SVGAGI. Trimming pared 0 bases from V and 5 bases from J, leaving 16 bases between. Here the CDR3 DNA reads TGTGCCAGCAGTTACTCAGGGCATATGGCGGGATATGGCTACACCTTC. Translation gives CASSYSGHMAGYGYTF.

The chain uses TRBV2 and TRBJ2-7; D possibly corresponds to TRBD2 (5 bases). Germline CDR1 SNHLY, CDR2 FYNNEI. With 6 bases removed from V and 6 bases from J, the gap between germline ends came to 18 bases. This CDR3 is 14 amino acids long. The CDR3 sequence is CASSRRTDGLEQYF. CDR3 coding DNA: TGTGCCAGCAGCAGGAGGACGGACGGACTCGAGCAGTACTTC.

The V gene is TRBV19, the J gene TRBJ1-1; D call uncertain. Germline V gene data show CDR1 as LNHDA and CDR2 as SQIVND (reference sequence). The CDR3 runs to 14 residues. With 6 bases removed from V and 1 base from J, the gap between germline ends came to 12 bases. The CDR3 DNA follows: TGTGCCAGTAGCGTAACAGTGTCGAACACTGAAGCTTTCTTT. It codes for CASSVTVSNTEAFF. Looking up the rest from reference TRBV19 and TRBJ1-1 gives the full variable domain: DGGITQSPKYLFRKEGQNVTLSCEQNLNHDAMYWYRQDPGQGLRLIYYSQIVNDFQKGDIAEGYSVSREKKESFPLTVTSAQKNPTAFYLCASSVTVSNTEAFFGQGTRLTVV.

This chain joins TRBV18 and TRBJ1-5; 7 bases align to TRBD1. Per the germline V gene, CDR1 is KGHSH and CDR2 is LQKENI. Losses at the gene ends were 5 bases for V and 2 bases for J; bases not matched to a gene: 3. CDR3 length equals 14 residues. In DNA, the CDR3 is TGTGCCAGCTCAACCAGGGGGGGCAATCAGCCCCAGCATTTT. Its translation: CASSTRGGNQPQHF.